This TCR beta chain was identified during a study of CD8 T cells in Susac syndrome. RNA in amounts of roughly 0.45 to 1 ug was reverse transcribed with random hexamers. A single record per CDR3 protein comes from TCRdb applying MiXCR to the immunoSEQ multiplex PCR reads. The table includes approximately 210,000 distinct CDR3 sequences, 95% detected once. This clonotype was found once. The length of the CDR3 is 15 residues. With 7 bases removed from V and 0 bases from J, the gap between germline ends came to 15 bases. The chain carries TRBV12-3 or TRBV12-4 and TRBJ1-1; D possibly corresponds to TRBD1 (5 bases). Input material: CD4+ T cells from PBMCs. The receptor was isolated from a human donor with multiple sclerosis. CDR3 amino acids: CASNPPGGMNTEAFF. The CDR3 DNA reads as TGTGCCAGCAATCCTCCCGGGGGAATGAACACTGAAGCTTTCTTT.